The next 25 T cell receptor beta chains were all read from a single sample in a study of CD8 T cells in Susac syndrome. Random hexamers were used to reverse transcribe the RNA input (roughly 0.5 to 1 ug). Using its own MiXCR run on the immunoSEQ multiplex PCR reads, TCRdb lists one record per CDR3 protein. The sample lists over 150,000 distinct CDR3 sequences; 90% to 95% were seen once. The sequenced sample was CD4+ T cells from PBMCs. The receptor source for this set is a human donor with multiple sclerosis.

This sequence joins TRBV28 and TRBJ1-5; 8 bases map to TRBD1. The CDR3 covers 16 residues. The trim removed 7 bases at V and 4 bases at J, leaving 12 bases unmatched. Germline CDR1 is MDHEN and CDR2 is SYDVKM. CDR3 DNA: TGTGCCAGCAACCAGGCAACAGGGGGAATGAATCAGCCCCAGCATTTT. Protein product: CASNQATGGMNQPQHF.

This chain joins TRBV6-1 and TRBJ2-1; D ambiguous. V shed 6 bases and J shed 6 bases, with 15 bases lying between them. This CDR3 spans 14 amino acids. In germline, CDR1 is MNHNS, CDR2 SASEGT. The DNA for the CDR3 is TGTGCCAGCAGCCCAGAGATGGCCGTCAATGAGCAGTTCTTC. Its translation is CASSPEMAVNEQFF.

The chain employs TRBV20-1 and TRBJ2-3; 14 nucleotides agree with TRBD2. From germline, CDR1 is DFQATT and CDR2 SNEGSKA (reference sequence). V lost 5 bases, J lost 6 bases, and 13 bases stayed unmatched. The CDR3 covers 17 residues. The CDR3 reads CSAPDRLAGGLADTQYF. DNA of the CDR3: TGCAGTGCTCCCGACCGACTAGCGGGGGGGCTGGCGGATACGCAGTATTTT.

V and J are TRBV11-2 and TRBJ2-7; D is unresolved. V dropped 0 bases and J dropped 6 bases, with 9 bases sitting between them. CDR3 length equals 13 residues. CDR1 is SGHAT, CDR2 FQNNGV, per germline. The CDR3 region has the DNA TGTGCCAGCAGCTTAGAACTGCTCGTCGAGCAGTACTTC. Amino acids: CASSLELLVEQYF.

This rearrangement joins TRBV7-6 to TRBJ2-1; 7 bases fit TRBD2. The trim removed 1 base at V and 9 bases at J, leaving 12 bases unmatched. The CDR3 loop spans 16 amino acids. Per the germline V gene, CDR1 is SGHVS and CDR2 is FNYEAQ. Written as DNA, the CDR3 is TGTGCCAGCAGCTTAGAGGCTAGCGGAGGCGGGGGTGAGCAGTTCTTC. Translating it yields CASSLEASGGGGEQFF. Variable domain in full (rest from reference TRBV7-6 and TRBJ2-1): GAGVSQSPRYKVTKRGQDVALRCDPISGHVSLYWYRQALGQGPEFLTYFNYEAQQDKSGLPNDRFSAERPEGSISTLTIQRTEQRDSAMYRCASSLEASGGGGEQFFGPGTRLTVL.

The CDR3 nucleotides are TGCAGCGCAACCGGGACTAGCGGGGGGTCTTCCTCCTACGAGCAGTACTTC. Translating gives CSATGTSGGSSSYEQYF. The chain has TRBV29-1 and TRBJ2-7; 15 bases map to TRBD2. Germline CDR1 SQVTM, CDR2 ANQGSEA. The CDR3 is made up of 17 amino acids. V lost 7 bases to trimming and J lost 0 bases; unmatched junction nucleotides: 10.

The genes are TRBV20-1 and TRBJ1-1, with D possibly matching TRBD1 (5 bases). Trimming shortened V by 3 bases and J by 0 bases, and 11 bases separated the two germline ends. Germline CDR1 reads DFQATT; CDR2 reads SNEGSKA (reference sequence). The CDR3 is made up of 14 amino acids. The DNA for the CDR3 is TGCAGTGCTAGTAGAGGGGCAGTGAACACTGAAGCTTTCTTT. Amino acids: CSASRGAVNTEAFF.

The V gene is TRBV19, the J gene TRBJ1-1; D is unresolved. The ends were cut back, 5 bases at V and 0 bases at J, with 4 bases in the middle. Per the germline V gene, CDR1 is LNHDA and CDR2 is SQIVND (reference sequence). The CDR3 is made up of 12 amino acids. The CDR3 sequence: CASSLLNTEAFF. In DNA, the CDR3 is TGTGCCAGTAGTCTCCTGAACACTGAAGCTTTCTTT. The full variable domain, in which reference TRBV19 and TRBJ1-1 provide the parts outside the CDR3, is DGGITQSPKYLFRKEGQNVTLSCEQNLNHDAMYWYRQDPGQGLRLIYYSQIVNDFQKGDIAEGYSVSREKKESFPLTVTSAQKNPTAFYLCASSLLNTEAFFGQGTRLTVV.

The chain links TRBV30 to TRBJ2-5; 7 nucleotides align to TRBD1. The CDR3 has 12 amino acids. In germline, CDR1 is GTSNPN, CDR2 SVGIG (reference sequence). Trimming removed 1 base from V and 5 bases from J; junction bases left unmatched: 1. The CDR3 sequence is CAWSGGGETQYF. DNA of the CDR3: TGTGCCTGGAGTGGAGGGGGCGAGACCCAGTACTTC.

This sequence joins TRBV4-1 and TRBJ2-2; D gene unclear. Germline V CDR1 and CDR2: MGHRA, YSYEKL. The V gene lost 0 bases and the J gene lost 8 bases, with 10 bases spanning the gap. The CDR3 loop spans 14 amino acids. CDR3 nucleotide sequence: TGCGCCAGCAGCCAAGAAAGGGCAGGAGGGGAGCTGTTTTTT. Its protein is CASSQERAGGELFF.

This rearrangement joins TRBV27 to TRBJ2-1; D possibly corresponds to TRBD2 (6 bases). Germline V gene data show CDR1 as MNHEY and CDR2 as SMNVEV (reference sequence). V lost 6 bases and J 4 bases, leaving 10 bases between the germline ends. The CDR3 sequence is 13 residues long. CDR3 residues: CASRRAGYNEQFF. The CDR3 DNA sequence: TGTGCCAGCAGGAGGGCGGGGTACAATGAGCAGTTCTTC.

The chain combines TRBV30 with TRBJ2-6; TRBD1 matches at 7 bases. Trimming removed 1 base from V and 2 bases from J; junction bases left unmatched: 2. The CDR3 totals 15 residues. CDR1 and CDR2 (germline): GTSNPN, SVGIG (reference sequence). Written as DNA, the CDR3 is TGTGCCTGGAGTGGAACAGGGGCTGGGGCCAACGTCCTGACTTTC. Translating gives CAWSGTGAGANVLTF.

The chain has TRBV14 and TRBJ1-2; D is perhaps TRBD1 (5 bases). The V and J ends lost 3 bases and 3 bases respectively, with 26 bases between them. The V gene's germline CDR1 is SGHDN and CDR2 FVKESK. The length of the CDR3 is 19 residues. The CDR3 sequence is CASSHRIGTSPMTYYGYTF. CDR3 nucleotides: TGTGCCAGCAGCCACCGTATCGGGACTTCCCCAATGACCTACTATGGCTACACCTTC.

This sequence joins TRBV20-1 and TRBJ2-7, with 7 bases fitting TRBD1. The V segment lost 0 bases and the J segment 5 bases; nucleotides outside the gene matches: 10. The germline gives CDR1 DFQATT, CDR2 SNEGSKA (reference sequence). The CDR3 sequence is 15 residues long. The CDR3 nucleotides are TGCAGTGCTAGAGACAGGACAGGAAACCCAAACGAGCAGTACTTC. It translates to CSARDRTGNPNEQYF.

The rearrangement joins TRBV5-6 to TRBJ2-7; 8 nucleotides line up with TRBD1. Looked up from germline, CDR1 is SGHDT and CDR2 is YYEEEE. V gave up 4 bases and J gave up 3 bases; unmatched junction bases: 9. The CDR3 is made up of 15 amino acids. The CDR3 is CASSPLGRGLYEQYF. The CDR3 nucleotides are TGTGCCAGCAGCCCACTGGGCAGGGGGCTCTACGAGCAGTACTTC.

The chain is built from TRBV6-1 and TRBJ1-5; maybe TRBD1 (6 bases). V lost 4 bases to trimming and J lost 4 bases, with 20 bases between them. There are 17 residues in the CDR3. Per the germline V gene, CDR1 is MNHNS and CDR2 is SASEGT. DNA for the CDR3: TGTGCCAGCAGTGGGGGGGCAGGGACCCCGGAGAATCAGCCCCAGCATTTT. Translation: CASSGGAGTPENQPQHF.

This clonotype was seen once. The rearrangement uses TRBV20-1 and TRBJ2-7; D unclear. Trimming took off 8 bases at V and 2 bases at J, with 16 bases between the two ends. The CDR3 runs to 13 residues. Germline-derived CDR1 and CDR2 are DFQATT and SNEGSKA (reference sequence). This CDR3 is CSPYSDATYEQYF. CDR3 in DNA: TGCAGTCCTTACAGCGATGCCACCTACGAGCAGTACTTC.

This chain joins TRBV20-1 and TRBJ2-7; D is unclear. The CDR3 has 14 amino acids. Deletions cut 2 bases from V and 2 bases from J, with 13 bases between. Germline CDR1 reads DFQATT; CDR2 reads SNEGSKA (reference sequence). In DNA form, the CDR3 reads TGCAGTGCTAGACCCCAGATGGGAACCTACGAGCAGTACTTC. Translation: CSARPQMGTYEQYF.

The rearrangement joins TRBV6-6 to TRBJ2-3, with D possibly TRBD1 on 6 matching bases. CDR3 length equals 14 residues. The germline V gene has CDR1 MNHNY and CDR2 SVGAGI (reference sequence). Trimming stripped 7 bases from V and 2 bases from J, with 13 bases between. This CDR3 reads CASMDSQLTDTQYF. In nucleotides, the CDR3 is TGTGCCAGCATGGACAGCCAACTCACAGATACGCAGTATTTT.

CDR3 residues: CASSLSSQGVTSPLHF. The CDR3 nucleotides read TGTGCCAGCAGCTTGTCCTCACAGGGGGTTACCTCACCCCTCCACTTT. V is TRBV13 and J is TRBJ1-6; TRBD1 matches at 8 bases. V lost 3 bases, J lost 10 bases, and 11 bases stayed unmatched. CDR3 size: 16 residues. Germline CDR1 and CDR2: PRHDT and FYEKMQ (reference sequence).

The chain joins TRBV20-1 to TRBJ1-3, with no clear D. From germline, CDR1 is DFQATT and CDR2 SNEGSKA (reference sequence). CDR3 length equals 12 residues. V lost 2 bases and J 1 base, leaving 3 bases between the germline ends. CDR3 bases: TGCAGTGCTAGATTTTCTGGAAACACCATATATTTT. It yields the protein CSARFSGNTIYF.

In this sample, this clonotype turned up once. V gene TRBV5-6 combines with J gene TRBJ2-7, with D unresolved. V dropped 3 bases and J dropped 4 bases, with 8 bases sitting between them. Germline V gene lookup returns CDR1 SGHDT and CDR2 YYEEEE. This CDR3 has 12 amino acids. CDR3 nucleotide sequence: TGTGCCAGCAGCTGGAACGGGTACGAGCAGTACTTC. Amino acid sequence: CASSWNGYEQYF.

The chain combines TRBV20-1 with TRBJ2-3; unclear D gene. Germline lookup yields CDR1 DFQATT and CDR2 SNEGSKA (reference sequence). The CDR3 is made up of 13 amino acids. V lost 0 bases, J lost 2 bases, and 6 bases lay in between. The CDR3 nucleotides read TGCAGTGCTAGAGAGACCTTCACAGATACGCAGTATTTT. Protein product: CSARETFTDTQYF.

V and J are TRBV20-1 and TRBJ1-6; TRBD1 might be the D (6 bases). The CDR3 spans 15 residues. Trimming removed 0 bases from V and 10 bases from J, with 16 bases in between. Germline CDR1 reads DFQATT; CDR2 reads SNEGSKA (reference sequence). The CDR3 is CSARDRQSRGSPLHF. The CDR3 coding sequence is TGCAGTGCTAGAGATCGACAGTCCAGGGGCTCACCCCTCCACTTT.

This rearrangement joins TRBV9 to TRBJ1-3; no clear D. Trimming took 3 bases from V and 0 from J, leaving 7 bases between them. CDR1 is SGDLS, CDR2 YYNGEE, per germline. CDR3 size: 14 residues. CDR3 in amino acids: CASSGNSSGNTIYF. CDR3 sequence (DNA): TGTGCCAGCAGCGGGAACAGCTCTGGAAACACCATATATTTT.